This TCR beta chain was profiled in a study of blood T cell repertoires in COVID-19. Study in general: Samples came from the United States, Italy and Spain, spanning acute and convalescent COVID-19. T cells, B-cell-depleted T cells, or PBMCs provided the cDNA or gDNA that served as material.

Per the authors' pipeline: The assay estimated nucleated cells by amplifying reference gene primers. Assay: immunoSEQ multiplex PCR; the TCRdb copy retains only in-frame clones and omits some. V and J calls and clone size are those listed in that table; D and trimming were worked out from the DNA. This sample carries fewer than 250,000 clones, 70% to 90% of them seen once, and the ten largest clones take 4.5% to 6%. Per the germline V gene, CDR1 is LNHDA and CDR2 is SQIVND (reference sequence). V trimming: 5 bases; J trimming: 7 bases; junction bases outside the gene matches: 8. This CDR3 comprises 13 residues.

The V and J genes are TRBV19 and TRBJ2-7, with TRBD1 identical over 7 bases. The sequenced material came from peripheral blood. This sequence was found in a woman between 65 and 79 years old with active or convalescent COVID-19. The CDR3 sequence is CASSPGTAREQYF. CDR3 bases: TGTGCCAGTAGTCCTGGGACAGCGAGGGAGCAGTACTTC.